This TCR beta chain derives from a study of T cells in Graves' hyperthyroidism and ophthalmopathy. This clonotype was seen a handful of times. Its antigen is unknown. Study-wide results and limits: Clonotypes that were expanded in thyroid above 0.001 mostly appeared in blood too.

Diagnosing involved the use of clinical symptoms, serum thyroxine and TRAb, thyroid ultrasound and orbital computed tomography. Fresh peripheral blood, around 9.5 ml, yielded the PBMCs. The CDR3 totals 15 residues. The germline V gene has CDR1 SEHNR and CDR2 FQNEAQ (reference sequence). V was clipped by 6 bases and J by 4 bases; unmatched bases: 7. RNA transcripts were the template for amplifying TCR beta CDR3 regions. HTBI primers were employed in a first-round RT-PCR of the TCR CDR3. MiXCR, applied by TCRdb to the multiplex PCR reads, yields one record per CDR3 protein. This sample has some 400,000 distinct CDR3 sequences, with 13% found just once.

The clonotype originates from a man aged 30 to 39 with Graves' hyperthyroidism that later progressed to Graves' ophthalmopathy. The material sequenced was blood. This chain uses TRBV7-9 with TRBJ2-3; 10 bases fit TRBD2. CDR3 region: CASRLYSGGSDTQYF. The CDR3 DNA reads TGTGCCAGCAGGCTTTATAGCGGGGGGTCAGATACGCAGTATTTT.